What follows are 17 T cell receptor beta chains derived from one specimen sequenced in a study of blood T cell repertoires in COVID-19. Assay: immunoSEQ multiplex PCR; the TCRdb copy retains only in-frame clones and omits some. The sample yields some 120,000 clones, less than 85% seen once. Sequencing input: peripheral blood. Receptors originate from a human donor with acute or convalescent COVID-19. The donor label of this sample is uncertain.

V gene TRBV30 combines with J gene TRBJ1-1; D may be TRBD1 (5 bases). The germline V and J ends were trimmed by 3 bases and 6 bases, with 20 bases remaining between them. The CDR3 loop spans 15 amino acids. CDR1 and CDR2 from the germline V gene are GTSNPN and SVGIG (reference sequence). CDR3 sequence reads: CAWSDLRREGAEAFF. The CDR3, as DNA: TGTGCCTGGAGCGATCTAAGGAGGGAAGGGGCTGAAGCTTTCTTT.

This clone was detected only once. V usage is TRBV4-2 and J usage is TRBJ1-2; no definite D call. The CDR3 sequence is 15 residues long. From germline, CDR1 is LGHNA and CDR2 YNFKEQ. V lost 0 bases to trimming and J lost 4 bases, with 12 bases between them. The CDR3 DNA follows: TGTGCCAGCAGCCAAGATATCGGGGAGGCCTATGGCTACACCTTC. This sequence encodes CASSQDIGEAYGYTF.

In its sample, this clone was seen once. This CDR3 is CAWSRAGSSTDTQYF. Here the CDR3 DNA reads TGTGCCTGGAGCCGCGCGGGTTCTAGCACAGATACGCAGTATTTT. The rearrangement joins TRBV30 to TRBJ2-3; a weak D match, TRBD2 (5 bases). V lost 3 bases to trimming and J lost 0 bases, with 13 bases between them. The CDR3 has 15 residues. Germline CDR1 GTSNPN, CDR2 SVGIG (reference sequence).

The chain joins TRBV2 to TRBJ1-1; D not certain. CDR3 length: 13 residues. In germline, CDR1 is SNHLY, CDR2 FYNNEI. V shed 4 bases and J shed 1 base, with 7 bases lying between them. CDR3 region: CASSVLGNTEAFF. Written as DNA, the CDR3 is TGTGCCAGCAGTGTCCTCGGGAACACTGAAGCTTTCTTT.

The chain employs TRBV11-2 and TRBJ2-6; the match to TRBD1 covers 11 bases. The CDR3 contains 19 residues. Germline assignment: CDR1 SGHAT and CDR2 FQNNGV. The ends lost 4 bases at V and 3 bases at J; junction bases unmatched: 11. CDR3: CASSSPGQGARVGANVLTF. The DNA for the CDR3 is TGTGCCAGCAGCTCCCCAGGACAGGGGGCGCGCGTTGGGGCCAACGTCCTGACTTTC.

The CDR3 sequence is CASSMEWAYGYTF. The CDR3 DNA sequence: TGTGCCAGTAGTATGGAATGGGCCTATGGCTACACCTTC. The chain couples TRBV19 to TRBJ1-2; no clear D gene. CDR1 and CDR2 (germline): LNHDA, SQIVND (reference sequence). Trimming stripped 3 bases from V and 4 bases from J, with 9 bases between. CDR3 size: 13 residues.

In DNA form, the CDR3 reads TGTGCCAGCAGTGGGCAGGGCCTAGGGGGAGGCTACACCTTC. This encodes CASSGQGLGGGYTF. The rearrangement links TRBV2 to TRBJ1-2; D perhaps matches TRBD1 (6 bases). The germline CDR1 and CDR2 sequences are SNHLY and FYNNEI. This CDR3 is built from 14 residues. V was trimmed by 4 bases and J by 8 bases, leaving 17 bases between them. The variable domain in full, with the rest retrieved from reference TRBV2 and TRBJ1-2, is EPEVTQTPSHQVTQMGQEVILRCVPISNHLYFYWYRQILGQKVEFLVSFYNNEISEKSEIFDDQFSVERPDGSNFTLKIRSTKLEDSAMYFCASSGQGLGGGYTFGSGTRLTVV.

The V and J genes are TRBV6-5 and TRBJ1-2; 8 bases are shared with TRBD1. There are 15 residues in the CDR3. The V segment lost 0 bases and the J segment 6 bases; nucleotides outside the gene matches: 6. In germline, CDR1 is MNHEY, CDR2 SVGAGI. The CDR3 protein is CASSYSAGGADGYTF. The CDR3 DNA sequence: TGTGCCAGCAGTTACTCTGCAGGGGGCGCAGATGGCTACACCTTC.

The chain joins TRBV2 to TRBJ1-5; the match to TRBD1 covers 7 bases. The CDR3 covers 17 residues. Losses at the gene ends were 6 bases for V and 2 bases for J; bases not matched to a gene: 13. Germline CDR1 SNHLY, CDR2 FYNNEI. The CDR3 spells CASSAPDRRRGNQPQHF. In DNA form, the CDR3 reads TGTGCCAGCAGCGCCCCGGACAGGAGACGGGGCAATCAGCCCCAGCATTTT. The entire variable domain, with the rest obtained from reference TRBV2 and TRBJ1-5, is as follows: EPEVTQTPSHQVTQMGQEVILRCVPISNHLYFYWYRQILGQKVEFLVSFYNNEISEKSEIFDDQFSVERPDGSNFTLKIRSTKLEDSAMYFCASSAPDRRRGNQPQHFGDGTRLSIL.

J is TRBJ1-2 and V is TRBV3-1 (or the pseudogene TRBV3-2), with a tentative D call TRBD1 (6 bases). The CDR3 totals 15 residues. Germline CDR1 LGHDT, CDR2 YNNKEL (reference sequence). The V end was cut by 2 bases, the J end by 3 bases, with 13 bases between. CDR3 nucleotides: TGTGCCAGCAGCCAACGGGCAGGGGCCCACTATGGCTACACCTTC. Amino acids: CASSQRAGAHYGYTF.

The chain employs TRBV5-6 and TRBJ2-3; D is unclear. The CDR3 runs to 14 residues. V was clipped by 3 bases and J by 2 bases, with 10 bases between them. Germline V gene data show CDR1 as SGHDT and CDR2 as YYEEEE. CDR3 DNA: TGTGCCAGCAGCTCACAGAGAACCACAGATACGCAGTATTTT. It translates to CASSSQRTTDTQYF.

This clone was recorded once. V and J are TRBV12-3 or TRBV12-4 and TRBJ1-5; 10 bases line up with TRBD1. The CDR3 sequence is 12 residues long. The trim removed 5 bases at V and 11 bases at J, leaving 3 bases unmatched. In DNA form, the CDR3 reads TGTGCCAGCAGTCCGGGACAGGGGTCCCAGCATTTT. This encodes CASSPGQGSQHF.

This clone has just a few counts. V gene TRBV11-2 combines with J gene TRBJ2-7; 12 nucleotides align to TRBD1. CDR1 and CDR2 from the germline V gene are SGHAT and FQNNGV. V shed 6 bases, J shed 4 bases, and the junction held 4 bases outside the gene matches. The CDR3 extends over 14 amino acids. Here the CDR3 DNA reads TGTGCCAGCAGAAGGGACAGGGGGCGGTACGAGCAGTACGTC. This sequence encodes CASRRDRGRYEQYV.

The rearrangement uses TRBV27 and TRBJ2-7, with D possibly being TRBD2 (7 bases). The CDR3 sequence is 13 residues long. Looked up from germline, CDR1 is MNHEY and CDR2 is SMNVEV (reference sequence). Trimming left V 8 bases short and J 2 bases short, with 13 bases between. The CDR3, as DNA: TGTGCCAGCGCTAGGGGGGGGCCCTACGAGCAGTACTTC. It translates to CASARGGPYEQYF.

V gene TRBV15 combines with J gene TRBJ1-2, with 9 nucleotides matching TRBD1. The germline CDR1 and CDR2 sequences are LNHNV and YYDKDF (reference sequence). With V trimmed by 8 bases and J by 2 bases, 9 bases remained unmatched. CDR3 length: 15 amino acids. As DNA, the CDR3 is TGTGCCACCTTCACAAGGGGACAGGGAAACTATGGCTACACCTTC. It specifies CATFTRGQGNYGYTF. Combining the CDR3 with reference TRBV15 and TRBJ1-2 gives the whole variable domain DAMVIQNPRYQVTQFGKPVTLSCSQTLNHNVMYWYQQKSSQAPKLLFHYYDKDFNNEADTPDNFQSRRPNTSFCFLDIRSPGLGDTAMYLCATFTRGQGNYGYTFGSGTRLTVV.

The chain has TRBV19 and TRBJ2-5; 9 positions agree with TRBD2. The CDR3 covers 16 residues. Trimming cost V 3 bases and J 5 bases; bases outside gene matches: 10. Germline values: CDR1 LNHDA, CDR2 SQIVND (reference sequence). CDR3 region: CASSISSGVRGETQYF. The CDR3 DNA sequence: TGTGCCAGTAGTATCTCTAGCGGGGTTCGTGGGGAGACCCAGTACTTC.

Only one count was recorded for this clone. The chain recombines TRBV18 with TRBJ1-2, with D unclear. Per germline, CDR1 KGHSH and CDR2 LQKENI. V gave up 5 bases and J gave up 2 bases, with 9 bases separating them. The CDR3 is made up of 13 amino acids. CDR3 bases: TGTGCCAGCTCATCCCAGGAAAACTATGGCTACACCTTC. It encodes CASSSQENYGYTF.